These T cell receptor beta chains were read from a single sample in a study of T cell responses to AZD1222 COVID-19 vaccine. Measured with immunoSEQ multiplex PCR; TCRdb has only the in-frame clones, and not every one. The repertoire holds 150,000 to 200,000 clones, with about 90% as singletons. The material was peripheral blood, obtained on day 0 of AZD1222 vaccination. These TCRs come from an adult in good health. Each CDR3 is given with its conserved first and last residue.

>TRBJ2-7|TRBV28
CASSLPGSSYEQYF
>TRBJ1-5|TRBV30
CAWSVVPGQEHF
>TRBJ1-2|TRBV28
CASSPSSQVLIAYGYTF
>TRBJ1-1|TRBV7-2
CASRGFMNTEAFF
>TRBJ2-1|TRBV14
CASSQGKTGTSGGAAEQFF
>TRBJ2-2|TRBV6-5
CASSRRASGELFF
>TRBJ2-1|TRBV5-1
CASSLEASGGDNEQFF
>TRBJ2-3|TRBV6-2/TRBV6-3
CASSSGTSAQYTQYF
>TRBJ2-7|TRBV28
CASSSTPGVYEQYF
>TRBJ1-1|TRBV11-2
CASSLEKMVWNTEAFF
>TRBJ1-4|TRBV6-2/TRBV6-3
CASSYRDRVEEKLFF
>TRBJ2-1|TRBV18
CASSPGAGGQGNEQFF
>TRBJ1-6|TRBV7-8
CASSPREQDSPLHF
>TRBJ1-4|TRBV3-1/TRBV3-2
CASSPGTAEKLFF
>TRBJ2-3|TRBV6-2/TRBV6-3
CASSTFVGRGAYTDTQYF
>TRBJ2-6|TRBV7-3
CASALENRGSGANVLTF
>TRBJ1-4|TRBV9
CASSVGTGSTRWAGSEKLFF
>TRBJ1-6|TRBV11-2
CASSRPTEPDSPLHF
>TRBJ1-3|TRBV3-1/TRBV3-2
CASSPWEAGNTIYF
>TRBJ1-1|TRBV7-2
CASSSLDRGAEAFF
>TRBJ1-1|TRBV2
CASSEGVNTEAFF
>TRBJ1-2|TRBV6-5
CASTGGRYGYTF
>TRBJ1-4|TRBV19
CASSIDQGQLNEKLFF
>TRBJ2-1|TRBV24-1
CATGARGAGDNEQFF
>TRBJ2-5|TRBV14
CASSPFRPRGMETQYF
>TRBJ2-3|TRBV11-3
CASSFGTSGMADTQYF
>TRBJ2-7|TRBV6-5
CASSYPRVSSYEQYF
>TRBJ2-5|TRBV5-4
CASSSGQSRIQETQYF
>TRBJ2-7|TRBV7-8
CASSLGGISYEQYF
>TRBJ2-5|TRBV27
CASSGDRAYQETQYF
>TRBJ1-1|TRBV15
CATSRWGMAGTEAFF
>TRBJ1-5|TRBV21-1
CASNESILSSNQPQHF
>TRBJ1-4|TRBV2
CASTGEKLFF
>TRBJ1-2|TRBV3-1/TRBV3-2
CASSDRGGYYGYTF
>TRBJ2-7|TRBV2
CATSGGVSYEQYF
>TRBJ1-1|TRBV27
CASSYRDSWDEAFF
>TRBJ1-2|TRBV4-3
CASSQRTGDDGYTF
>TRBJ1-3|TRBV28
CASSLVLEGNTIYF
>TRBJ1-1|TRBV7-9
CASSLGGAGAFF
>TRBJ2-1|TRBV20-1
CNCLVRNEQFF
>TRBJ1-4|TRBV6-1
CASSELQGGVEKLFF
>TRBJ2-3|TRBV24-1
CATSLAGRTDTQYF
>TRBJ1-3|TRBV5-1
CASSLSSGNTIYF
>TRBJ2-2|TRBV18
CASSPGVLPGGGELFF
>TRBJ2-1|TRBV27
CASSFLAYNEQFF
>TRBJ1-5|TRBV6-4
CARDFRWDGTYSNQPQHF
>TRBJ2-1|TRBV7-9
CASRADSSLQWEQFF
>TRBJ1-2|TRBV3-1/TRBV3-2
CASSQTIFGQERHGYTF
>TRBJ1-2|TRBV7-9
CASSRRRDGITYNYGYTF
>TRBJ1-3|TRBV9
CASSGVTGVGNTIYF
>TRBJ1-5|TRBV7-2
CASSSDRGQQPQHF
>TRBJ1-1|TRBV7-9
CASTPGTGRRNTEAFF
>TRBJ1-1|TRBV6-2/TRBV6-3
CASSYLGGRAFF